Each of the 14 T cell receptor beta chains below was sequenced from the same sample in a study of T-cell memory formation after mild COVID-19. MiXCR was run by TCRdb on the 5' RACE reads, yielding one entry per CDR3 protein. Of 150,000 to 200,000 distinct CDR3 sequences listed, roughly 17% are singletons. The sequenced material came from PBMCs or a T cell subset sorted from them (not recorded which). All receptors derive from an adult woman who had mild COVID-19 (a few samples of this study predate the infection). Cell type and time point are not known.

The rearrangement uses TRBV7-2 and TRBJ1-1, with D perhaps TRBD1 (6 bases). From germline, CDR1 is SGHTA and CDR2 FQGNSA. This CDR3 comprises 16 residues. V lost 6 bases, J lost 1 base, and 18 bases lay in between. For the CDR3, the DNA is TGTGCCAGCAGGCAGGACAGTAGCGGGGCGAACACTGAAGCTTTCTTT. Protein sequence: CASRQDSSGANTEAFF.

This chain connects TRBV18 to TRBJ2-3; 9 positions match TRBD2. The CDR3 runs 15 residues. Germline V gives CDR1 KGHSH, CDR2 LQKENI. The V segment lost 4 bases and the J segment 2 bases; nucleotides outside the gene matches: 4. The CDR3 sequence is CASSLLAGPTDTQYF. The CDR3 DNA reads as TGTGCCAGCTCACTTCTAGCGGGGCCCACAGATACGCAGTATTTT.

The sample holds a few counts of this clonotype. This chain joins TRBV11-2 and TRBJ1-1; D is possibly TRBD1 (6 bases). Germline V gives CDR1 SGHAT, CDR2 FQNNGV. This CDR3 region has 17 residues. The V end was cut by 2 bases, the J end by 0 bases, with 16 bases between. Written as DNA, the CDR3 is TGTGCCAGCAGCTTAAGGAGAGGGGGGCCTTTGAACACTGAAGCTTTCTTT. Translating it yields CASSLRRGGPLNTEAFF.

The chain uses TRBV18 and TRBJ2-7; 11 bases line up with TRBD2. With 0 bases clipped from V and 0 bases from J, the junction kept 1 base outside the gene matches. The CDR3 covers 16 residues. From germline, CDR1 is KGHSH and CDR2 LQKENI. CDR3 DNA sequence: TGTGCCAGCTCACCACCGGGACTAGCGGCCTCCTACGAGCAGTACTTC. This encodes CASSPPGLAASYEQYF.

CDR3 region: CASSLSGSIYEQYF. CDR3 bases: TGTGCCAGCAGCCTTAGCGGGAGTATCTACGAGCAGTACTTC. V usage is TRBV12-3 or TRBV12-4 and J usage is TRBJ2-7; 9 bases are a match to TRBD2. The CDR3 covers 14 residues. V shed 6 bases and J 3 bases; nucleotides not matched to a gene: 6.

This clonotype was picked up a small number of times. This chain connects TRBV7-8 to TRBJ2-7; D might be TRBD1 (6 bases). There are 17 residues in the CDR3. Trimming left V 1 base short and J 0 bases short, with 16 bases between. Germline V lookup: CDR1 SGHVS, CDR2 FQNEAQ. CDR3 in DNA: TGTGCCAGCAGCTTAGGGGGGCCTGGAGCGAGCTCCTACGAGCAGTACTTC. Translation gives CASSLGGPGASSYEQYF.

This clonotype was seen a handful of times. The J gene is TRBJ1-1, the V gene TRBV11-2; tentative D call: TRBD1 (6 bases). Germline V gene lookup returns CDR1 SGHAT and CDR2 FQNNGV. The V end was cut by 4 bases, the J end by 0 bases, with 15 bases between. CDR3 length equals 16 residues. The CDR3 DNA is TGTGCCAGCAGCTATAGGGGAGGACAGCTGAACACTGAAGCTTTCTTT. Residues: CASSYRGGQLNTEAFF.

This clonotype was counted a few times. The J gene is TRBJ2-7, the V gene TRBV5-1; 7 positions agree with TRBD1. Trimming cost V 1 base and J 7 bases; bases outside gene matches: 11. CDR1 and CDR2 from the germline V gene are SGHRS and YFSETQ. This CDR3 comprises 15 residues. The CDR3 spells CASSLLGDSPGEQYF. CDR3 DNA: TGCGCCAGCAGCTTGCTTGGGGACAGCCCGGGGGAGCAGTACTTC.

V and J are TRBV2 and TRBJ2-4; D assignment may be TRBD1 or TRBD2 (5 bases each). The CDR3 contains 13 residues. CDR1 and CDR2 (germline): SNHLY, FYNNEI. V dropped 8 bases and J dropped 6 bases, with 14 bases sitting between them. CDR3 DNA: TGTGCCAGCGAGGGGCCAGGGTTAAACATTCAGTACTTC. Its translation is CASEGPGLNIQYF.

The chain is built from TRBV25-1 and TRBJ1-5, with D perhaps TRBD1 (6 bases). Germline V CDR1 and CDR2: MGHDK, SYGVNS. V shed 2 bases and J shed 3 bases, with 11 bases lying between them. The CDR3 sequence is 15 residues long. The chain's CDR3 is CASSEKDSFNQPQHF. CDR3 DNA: TGTGCCAGCAGTGAAAAGGACAGTTTCAATCAGCCCCAGCATTTT.

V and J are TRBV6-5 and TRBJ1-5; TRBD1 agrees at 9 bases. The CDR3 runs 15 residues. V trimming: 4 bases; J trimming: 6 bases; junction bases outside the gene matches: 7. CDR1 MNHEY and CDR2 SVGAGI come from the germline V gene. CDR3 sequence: CASSSMGQGSQPQHF. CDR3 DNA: TGTGCCAGCAGTTCCATGGGACAGGGCAGTCAGCCCCAGCATTTT.

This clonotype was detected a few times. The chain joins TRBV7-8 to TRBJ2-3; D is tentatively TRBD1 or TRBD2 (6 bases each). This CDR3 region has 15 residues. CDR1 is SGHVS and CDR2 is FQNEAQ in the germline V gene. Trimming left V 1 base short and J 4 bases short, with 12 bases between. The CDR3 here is CASSLGGALADTQYF. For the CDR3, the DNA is TGTGCCAGCAGCTTAGGGGGGGCCCTAGCAGATACGCAGTATTTT.

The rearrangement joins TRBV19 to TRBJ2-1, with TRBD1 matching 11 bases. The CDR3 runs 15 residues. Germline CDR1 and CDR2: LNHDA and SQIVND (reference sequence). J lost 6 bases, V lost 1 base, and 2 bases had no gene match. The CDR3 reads CASSIGTGGRNEQFF. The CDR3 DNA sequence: TGTGCCAGTAGTATAGGGACAGGGGGCCGCAATGAGCAGTTCTTC.

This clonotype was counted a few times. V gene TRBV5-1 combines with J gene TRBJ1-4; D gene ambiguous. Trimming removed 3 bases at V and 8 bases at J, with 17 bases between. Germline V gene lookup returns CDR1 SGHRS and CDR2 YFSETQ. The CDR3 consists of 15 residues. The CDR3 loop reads CASSSTTAPGEKLFF. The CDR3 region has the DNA TGCGCCAGCAGCTCTACGACTGCTCCGGGGGAAAAACTGTTTTTT.